The 26 T cell receptor beta chains below come from one sample, sequenced in a study of blood T cell repertoires in COVID-19. The table came from immunoSEQ multiplex PCR; TCRdb's copy has only in-frame clones and leaves some out. The sample gives 150,000 to 200,000 clones, about nine tenths of which show up once; about 0.54% is in the top ten. Sequenced sample: peripheral blood. The receptors originated from a man over 45 with acute or convalescent COVID-19.

The chain combines TRBV12-3 or TRBV12-4 with TRBJ1-1; D is possibly TRBD1 (5 bases). The CDR3 is made up of 12 amino acids. Trimming stripped 6 bases from V and 3 bases from J, with 8 bases between. The CDR3 DNA reads TGTGCCAGCAGGCAGGGTGACACTGAAGCTTTCTTT. The encoded protein is CASRQGDTEAFF.

This clone turned up a few times. The chain links TRBV24-1 to TRBJ1-2; D unclear. The CDR3 is 14 amino acids. Looked up from germline, CDR1 is KGHDR and CDR2 is SFDVKD. Trimming cost V 4 bases and J 4 bases, with 12 bases left between them. For the CDR3, the DNA is TGTGCCACCAGTGACCCCCGGAGCCTCTATGGCTACACCTTC. It yields the protein CATSDPRSLYGYTF.

The chain recombines TRBV19 with TRBJ2-1; 10 bases align to TRBD2. Germline V lookup: CDR1 LNHDA, CDR2 SQIVND (reference sequence). V trimming: 0 bases; J trimming: 7 bases; junction bases outside the gene matches: 12. The CDR3 spans 18 residues. CDR3 sequence (DNA): TGTGCCAGTAGTATAGATCTCCTCGGGCTAGCGGGAGAGAATGAGCAGTTCTTC. This translates into CASSIDLLGLAGENEQFF.

For this clone: Within the sample, other DNA sequences also encode this same CDR3. This chain connects TRBV28 to TRBJ1-2, with 7 bases that match TRBD1. Per the germline V gene, CDR1 is MDHEN and CDR2 is SYDVKM. The CDR3 contains 13 residues. With V trimmed by 5 bases and J by 6 bases, 6 bases remained unmatched. This CDR3 reads CASSPGQDHGYTF. In DNA, the CDR3 is TGTGCCAGCAGTCCCGGACAGGATCATGGCTACACCTTC.

This rearrangement joins TRBV5-1 to TRBJ1-2, with D perhaps TRBD1 (5 bases). V dropped 2 bases and J dropped 4 bases, with 15 bases sitting between them. Per the germline V gene, CDR1 is SGHRS and CDR2 is YFSETQ. The CDR3 totals 15 residues. For the CDR3, the DNA is TGCGCCAGCAGCTTCACGGGGCGGGATCTCTATGGCTACACCTTC. Its protein product is CASSFTGRDLYGYTF.

The rearrangement joins TRBV5-4 to TRBJ1-4; 9 bases align to TRBD1. V lost 3 bases to trimming and J lost 8 bases; unmatched junction nucleotides: 11. The CDR3 contains 16 residues. Germline-derived CDR1 and CDR2 are SGHNT and YYREEE (reference sequence). CDR3 amino acids: CASSSGTGRVQEKLFF. The CDR3 bases are TGTGCCAGCAGCTCCGGGACAGGGCGAGTTCAAGAAAAACTGTTTTTT.

The CDR3 DNA reads TGCGCCAGCAGTCAATCGCCCCGGATGGTTTGGGGGGTCGGCAATCAGCCCCAGCATTTT. Translation gives CASSQSPRMVWGVGNQPQHF. This chain uses TRBV23-1 with TRBJ1-5; perhaps TRBD1 as D (5 bases). TRBV23-1 is placed among ORFs of uncertain function. Trimming stripped 0 bases from V and 2 bases from J, with 23 bases between. CDR3 size: 20 residues.

The chain joins TRBV7-9 to TRBJ2-1, with D possibly TRBD1 on 6 matching bases. Germline V CDR1 and CDR2: SEHNR, FQNEAQ (reference sequence). There are 12 residues in the CDR3. Between the trimmed V and J ends, which lost 7 bases and 8 bases, there was a span of 12 bases. Here the CDR3 reads CASTQGLDEQFF. The CDR3 region has the DNA TGTGCCAGCACGCAGGGGCTCGATGAGCAGTTCTTC.

The J gene is TRBJ2-1, the V gene TRBV9; no clear D. The V end was cut by 4 bases, the J end by 8 bases, with 16 bases between. CDR1 SGDLS and CDR2 YYNGEE come from the germline V gene. The CDR3 length is 14 residues. In nucleotides, the CDR3 is TGTGCCAGCAGCCCTACACAGCCCACCGATGAGCAGTTCTTC. It specifies CASSPTQPTDEQFF.

J is TRBJ2-1 and V is TRBV6-1, with 9 bases matching TRBD2. Germline-derived CDR1 and CDR2 are MNHNS and SASEGT. V lost 2 bases to trimming and J lost 2 bases; unmatched junction nucleotides: 4. CDR3 length: 16 amino acids. CDR3 sequence reads: CASSETSGFTYNEQFF. CDR3 coding DNA: TGTGCCAGCAGTGAAACTAGCGGGTTCACCTACAATGAGCAGTTCTTC.

The chain recombines TRBV3-1 (or the pseudogene TRBV3-2) with TRBJ1-6, with TRBD1 identical over 10 bases. The CDR3 sequence is 16 residues long. The V and J ends lost 1 base and 7 bases, in that order; junction bases with no gene match: 4. In germline, CDR1 is LGHDT, CDR2 YNNKEL (reference sequence). The CDR3 region has the DNA TGTGCCAGCAGCCAAGGACAGGGACAGGGGAATTCACCCCTCCACTTT. Its translation is CASSQGQGQGNSPLHF.

The V and J genes are TRBV6-1 and TRBJ2-7; the D gene is possibly TRBD1 (6 bases). Trimming left V 1 base short and J 4 bases short, with 14 bases between. Germline CDR1 MNHNS, CDR2 SASEGT. This CDR3 spans 15 amino acids. The CDR3 sequence: CASSEEGRGMYEQYF. The CDR3 DNA follows: TGTGCCAGCAGTGAAGAGGGCAGGGGAATGTACGAGCAGTACTTC.

The chain joins TRBV3-1 (or the pseudogene TRBV3-2) to TRBJ2-1; TRBD2 aligns across 11 bases. V shed 1 base and J 0 bases; nucleotides not matched to a gene: 11. Germline CDR1 and CDR2: LGHDT and YNNKEL (reference sequence). The CDR3 is 20 amino acids. CDR3 in DNA: TGTGCCAGCAGCCAAGTTCCCGGGACTAGCGGTCTCAGCTCCTACAATGAGCAGTTCTTC. Its translation: CASSQVPGTSGLSSYNEQFF.

The rearrangement uses TRBV5-6 and TRBJ1-6; D unclear. This CDR3 spans 16 amino acids. V was clipped by 0 bases and J by 7 bases, with 14 bases between them. CDR1 SGHDT and CDR2 YYEEEE come from the germline V gene. In nucleotides, the CDR3 is TGTGCCAGCAGCTTGGCTGGGAGGGCGGGGAATTCACCCCTCCACTTT. Amino acid sequence: CASSLAGRAGNSPLHF.

The rearrangement joins TRBV18 to TRBJ2-1; 10 positions agree with TRBD2. CDR3 length equals 16 residues. CDR1 is KGHSH and CDR2 is LQKENI in the germline V gene. The V gene end was trimmed by 2 bases and the J gene end by 7 bases; junction bases not matched to a gene: 8. DNA of the CDR3: TGTGCCAGCTCACCAGGAGCGGGAGGGCGGAATAATGAGCAGTTCTTC. Translation gives CASSPGAGGRNNEQFF.

The rearrangement joins TRBV19 to TRBJ1-2; weak D call: TRBD1 (6 bases). The length of the CDR3 is 15 residues. The V and J ends lost 5 bases and 3 bases respectively, with 16 bases between them. Germline V gene data show CDR1 as LNHDA and CDR2 as SQIVND (reference sequence). CDR3 DNA sequence: TGTGCCAGTAGTCCAGGGGACGCCGCGTACTATGGCTACACCTTC. It translates to CASSPGDAAYYGYTF.

This clone has only one observation. V is TRBV6-4 and J is TRBJ1-1; D is possibly TRBD1 (5 bases). CDR1 and CDR2 (germline): MRHNA, SNTAGT. V lost 7 bases, J lost 0 bases, and 21 bases lay in between. CDR3 length equals 17 residues. DNA of the CDR3: TGTGCCAGCATCAATTCACAGGAGAACCAAATGAACACTGAAGCTTTCTTT. This translates into CASINSQENQMNTEAFF.

The genes are TRBV30 and TRBJ2-1; 12 bases are a match to TRBD2. This CDR3 comprises 19 residues. V trimming: 2 bases; J trimming: 6 bases; junction bases outside the gene matches: 17. Germline V lookup: CDR1 GTSNPN, CDR2 SVGIG (reference sequence). The CDR3 nucleotides are TGTGCCTGGAGTTCAAGACTAGCGGGAGTTACCCTTTTAGGCAATGAGCAGTTCTTC. Encoded protein: CAWSSRLAGVTLLGNEQFF. The variable domain in full, completed from reference TRBV30 and TRBJ2-1, reads SQTIHQWPATLVQPVGSPLSLECTVEGTSNPNLYWYRQAAGRGLQLLFYSVGIGQISSEVPQNLSASRPQDRQFILSSKKLLLSDSGFYLCAWSSRLAGVTLLGNEQFFGPGTRLTVL.

V is TRBV29-1 and J is TRBJ1-1; D is undetermined. The CDR3 is made up of 13 amino acids. Trimming took off 2 bases at V and 0 bases at J, with 7 bases between the two ends. Germline assignment: CDR1 SQVTM and CDR2 ANQGSEA. The CDR3 nucleotides read TGCAGCGTTGAATCCGGTGTGAACACTGAAGCTTTCTTT. Its protein product is CSVESGVNTEAFF.

The chain employs TRBV6-5 and TRBJ1-5, with TRBD1 matching over 7 bases. From germline, CDR1 is MNHEY and CDR2 SVGAGI. This CDR3 comprises 14 residues. J lost 4 bases, V lost 6 bases, and 6 bases had no gene match. CDR3 DNA: TGTGCCAGCAGCCGGGACAGCTTAAATCAGCCCCAGCATTTT. As protein: CASSRDSLNQPQHF.

This clone showed up just a few times. J is TRBJ2-7 and V is TRBV4-2, with 7 bases that match TRBD1. Losses at the gene ends were 1 base for V and 2 bases for J; bases not matched to a gene: 5. Germline V CDR1 and CDR2: LGHNA, YNFKEQ. The CDR3 contains 15 residues. The CDR3 loop reads CASSQVEGQTYEQYF. In DNA form, the CDR3 reads TGTGCCAGCAGCCAAGTCGAGGGACAGACCTACGAGCAGTACTTC.

J is TRBJ2-2 and V is TRBV19; 9 bases are shared with TRBD1. This CDR3 has 16 residues. From germline, CDR1 is LNHDA and CDR2 SQIVND (reference sequence). The V and J ends lost 6 bases and 1 base, in that order; junction bases with no gene match: 6. The CDR3 region is CASSRWGQGNTGELFF. CDR3 DNA sequence: TGTGCCAGTAGCAGGTGGGGACAGGGGAACACCGGGGAGCTGTTTTTT.

The chain recombines TRBV5-6 with TRBJ1-2, with 12 nucleotides matching TRBD1. Germline V gene sequence: CDR1 SGHDT, CDR2 YYEEEE. V lost 0 bases and J lost 4; bases outside the gene matches: 4. The CDR3 has 16 amino acids. The CDR3 here is CASSLGDRGLSYGYTF. The CDR3 nucleotides are TGTGCCAGCAGCTTGGGGGACAGGGGGCTTAGCTATGGCTACACCTTC. Based on the CDR3 plus reference TRBV5-6 and TRBJ1-2, the full variable domain is DAGVTQSPTHLIKTRGQQVTLRCSPKSGHDTVSWYQQALGQGPQFIFQYYEEEERQRGNFPDRFSGHQFPNYSSELNVNALLLGDSALYLCASSLGDRGLSYGYTFGSGTRLTVV.

The chain couples TRBV6-5 to TRBJ1-5; 9 nucleotides align to TRBD1. This CDR3 has 15 amino acids. With 4 bases clipped from V and 7 bases from J, the junction kept 8 bases outside the gene matches. Germline CDR1 and CDR2: MNHEY and SVGAGI. CDR3 region: CASSSSGQGKQPQHF. CDR3 nucleotide sequence: TGTGCCAGCAGTTCCTCGGGACAGGGAAAACAGCCCCAGCATTTT.

The V gene is TRBV27, the J gene TRBJ1-1; 7 nucleotides align to TRBD1. Germline loops: CDR1 MNHEY, CDR2 SMNVEV (reference sequence). After removal of 1 base from V and 1 base from J, the junction contained 15 bases not matched to a gene. The CDR3 has 19 amino acids. The CDR3 nucleotides are TGTGCCAGCAGTTTATATGACAGGGTAAGCCTAGGCGCGAACACTGAAGCTTTCTTT. Its protein is CASSLYDRVSLGANTEAFF.

The DNA for the CDR3 is TGCAGCGTACAGGGGGCTCTTGGAAACACCATATATTTT. This sequence encodes CSVQGALGNTIYF. This rearrangement joins TRBV29-1 to TRBJ1-3, with 9 bases identical to TRBD1. Germline V gene lookup returns CDR1 SQVTM and CDR2 ANQGSEA. The CDR3 sequence is 13 residues long. The J segment lost 3 bases and the V segment lost 6 bases, leaving 3 bases of the junction unmatched. Variable domain in full (rest from reference TRBV29-1 and TRBJ1-3): SAVISQKPSRDICQRGTSLTIQCQVDSQVTMMFWYRQQPGQSLTLIATANQGSEATYESGFVIDKFPISRPNLTFSTLTVSNMSPEDSSIYLCSVQGALGNTIYFGEGSWLTVV.